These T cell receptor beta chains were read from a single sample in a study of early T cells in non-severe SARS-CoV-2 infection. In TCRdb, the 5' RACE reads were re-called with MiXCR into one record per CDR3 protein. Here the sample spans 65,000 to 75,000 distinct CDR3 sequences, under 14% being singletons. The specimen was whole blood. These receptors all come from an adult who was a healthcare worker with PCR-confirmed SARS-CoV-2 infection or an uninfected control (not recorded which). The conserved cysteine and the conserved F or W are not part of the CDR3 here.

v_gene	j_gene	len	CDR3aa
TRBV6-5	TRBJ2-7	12	ASSPAPYSYEQY
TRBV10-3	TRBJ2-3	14	AIKDSLRAGTDTQY
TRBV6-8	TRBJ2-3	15	ASSYREGGHRADTQY
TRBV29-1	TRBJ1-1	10	SAQGEDTEAF
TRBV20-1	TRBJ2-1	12	SASSYQPYNEQF
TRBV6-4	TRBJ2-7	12	ASSPSGRAYEQY
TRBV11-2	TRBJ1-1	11	ASSLDANTEAF
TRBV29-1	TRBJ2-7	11	SVEGHHSYEQY
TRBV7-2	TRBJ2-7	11	ASSKDRTYEQY
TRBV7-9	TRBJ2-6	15	ASSLKQGLSGANVLT
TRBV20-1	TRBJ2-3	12	SAAGTGHGDTQY
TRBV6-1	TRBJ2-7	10	ASQGFPYEQY
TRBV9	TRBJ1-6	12	ASSVAPTASPLH
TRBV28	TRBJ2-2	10	ASSGDAGELF
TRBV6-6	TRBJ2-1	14	ASSYSGSGRVNEQF
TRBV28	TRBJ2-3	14	ASSPAGPPSTDTQY
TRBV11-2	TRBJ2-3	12	ASSFRVGTDTQY
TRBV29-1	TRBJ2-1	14	SVEGLAGSSYNEQF
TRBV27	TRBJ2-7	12	ASSVLAGPYEQY
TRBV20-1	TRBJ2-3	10	SVPPGTDTQY
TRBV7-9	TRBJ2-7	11	ASSLRTGYEQY
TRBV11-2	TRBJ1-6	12	ASSFGQGNSPLH
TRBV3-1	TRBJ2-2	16	ASSHGGTGLTNTGELF
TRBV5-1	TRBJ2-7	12	ASSFNGPPYEQY
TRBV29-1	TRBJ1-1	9	SVGQESGAF
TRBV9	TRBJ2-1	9	PPDRVNEQF
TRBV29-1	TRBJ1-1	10	SVEWRRSEAF
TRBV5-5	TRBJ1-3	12	ASSLSATGNTIY
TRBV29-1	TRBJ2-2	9	SVRQTGELF
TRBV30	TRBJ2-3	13	AWGQTAASTDTQY
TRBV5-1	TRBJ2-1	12	ASKGQGAGNEQF
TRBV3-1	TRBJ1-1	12	ASSTALQGTEAF
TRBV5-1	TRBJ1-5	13	ASSLLGQGDQPQH
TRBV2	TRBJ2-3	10	ASRTVPDTQY
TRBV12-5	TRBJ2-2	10	ASGLGTGELF
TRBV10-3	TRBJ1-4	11	AISPGAGEKLF
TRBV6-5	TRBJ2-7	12	ASTRTGSSYEQY
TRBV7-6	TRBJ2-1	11	ASRGSSYNEQF
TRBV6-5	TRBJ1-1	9	ASRGTGEAF
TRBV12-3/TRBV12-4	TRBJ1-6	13	ASSPGDGYNSPLH
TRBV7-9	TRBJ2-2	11	ASSAGQAGELF
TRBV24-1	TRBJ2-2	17	ATSDLNLTGSNPTGELF
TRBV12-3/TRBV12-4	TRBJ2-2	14	ASSLGQVANTGELF
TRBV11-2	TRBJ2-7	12	ASSLIRISYEQY
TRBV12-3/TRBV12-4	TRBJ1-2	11	ASSFLQTYGYT
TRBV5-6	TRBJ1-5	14	ASSLGQGYVNQPQH
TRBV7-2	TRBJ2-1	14	ASSLTGLAAYNEQF
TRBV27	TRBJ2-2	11	ASSFRGRLELF
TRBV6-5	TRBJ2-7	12	ASSYSRRRYEQY
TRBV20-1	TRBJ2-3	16	SASGSGGPLTSTDTQY
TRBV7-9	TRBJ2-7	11	ASSYPRSYEQY
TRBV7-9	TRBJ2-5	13	ASSTTSGREETQY
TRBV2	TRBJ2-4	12	ASSPSFAKNIQY
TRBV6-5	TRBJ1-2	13	ASSPPGGGFYGYT
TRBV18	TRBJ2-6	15	ASSPLRGAAGANVLT
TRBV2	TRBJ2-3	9	ASRYTDTQY
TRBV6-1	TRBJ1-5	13	ASSESIWRVQPQH
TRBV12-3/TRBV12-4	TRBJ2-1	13	ASSPLGTSRDEQF